The source of this TCR beta chain is a study of spatial heterogeneity in lung cancer. Germline CDR1 SQVTM, CDR2 ANQGSEA. The V end lost 5 bases, the J end lost 2 bases, and 13 bases lay between the germline ends. This CDR3 has 14 residues. TCRdb re-called the 5' RACE reads through MiXCR, storing one row per CDR3 protein. The sample contains tens of thousands of distinct CDR3 sequences, approximately 12% of which appear only once. This clonotype was observed a few times. Time point meaning: sample taken at primary tumor resection. The receptor was derived from a male donor with early-stage non-small cell lung cancer. This chain links TRBV29-1 with TRBJ2-1, with D possibly being TRBD2 (6 bases). Sequencing was performed on PBMCs, taken at surgery. CDR3 amino acids: CSVPSGFTYNEQFF. The CDR3 DNA is TGCAGCGTTCCCAGCGGGTTCACCTACAATGAGCAGTTCTTC.